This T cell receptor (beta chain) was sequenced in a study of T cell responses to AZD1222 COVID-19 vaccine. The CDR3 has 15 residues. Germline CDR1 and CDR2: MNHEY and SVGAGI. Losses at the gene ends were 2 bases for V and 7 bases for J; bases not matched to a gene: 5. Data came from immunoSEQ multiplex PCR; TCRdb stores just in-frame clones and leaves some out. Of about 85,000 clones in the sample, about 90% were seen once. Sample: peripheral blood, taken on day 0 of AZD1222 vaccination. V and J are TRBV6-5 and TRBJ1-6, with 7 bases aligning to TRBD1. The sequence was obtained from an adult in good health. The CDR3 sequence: CASSYGTEQNSPLHF. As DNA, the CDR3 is TGTGCCAGCAGTTACGGGACAGAACAGAATTCACCCCTCCACTTT.